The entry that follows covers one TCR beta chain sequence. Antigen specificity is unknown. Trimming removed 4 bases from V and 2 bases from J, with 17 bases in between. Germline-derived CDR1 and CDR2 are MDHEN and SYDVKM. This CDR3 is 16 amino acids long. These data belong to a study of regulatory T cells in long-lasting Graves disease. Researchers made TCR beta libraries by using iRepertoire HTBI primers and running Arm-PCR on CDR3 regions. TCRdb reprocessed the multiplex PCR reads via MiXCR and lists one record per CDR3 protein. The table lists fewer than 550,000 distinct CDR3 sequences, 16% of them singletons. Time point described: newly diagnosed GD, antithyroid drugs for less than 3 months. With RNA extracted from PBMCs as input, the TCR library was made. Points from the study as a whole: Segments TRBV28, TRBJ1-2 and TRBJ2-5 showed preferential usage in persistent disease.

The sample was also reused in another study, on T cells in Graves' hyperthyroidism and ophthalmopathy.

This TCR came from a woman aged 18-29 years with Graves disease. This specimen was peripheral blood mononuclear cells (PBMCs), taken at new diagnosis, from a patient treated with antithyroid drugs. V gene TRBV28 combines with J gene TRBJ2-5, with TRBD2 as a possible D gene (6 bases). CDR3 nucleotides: TGTGCCAGCAGTTCTTACTCCGTCGGGAGTCAAGAGACCCAGTACTTC. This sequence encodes CASSSYSVGSQETQYF.